This T cell receptor beta chain appears in the sequencing data of a study of shared clonotypes between healthy human individuals. TCRdb keeps only in-frame clones here, not all; method: immunoSEQ multiplex PCR. The table shows more than 400,000 clones, with 90% to 96% occurring only once. CD45RA-negative memory and CD45RA+ naive subsets were split from the CD4+ cells. CDR3 size: 14 residues. Germline V lookup: CDR1 MNHNS, CDR2 SASEGT. Trimming took 6 bases from V and 7 from J; bases not matched to a gene: 7. Broader study findings: What naive subsets generally showed was a larger estimated richness than memory subsets showed. Naive CD4 clonotypes were shared across a handful of donors at about 5%.

About this clone itself: Its antigen remains unknown.

V gene TRBV6-1 combines with J gene TRBJ1-4; 8 nucleotides line up with TRBD1. The receptor was isolated from a woman in her 30s in good health. Sequenced: naive CD4+ T cells sorted from blood. Subset given: CD45RA+ positively selected. The CDR3 sequence is CASRDRGGSEKLFF. The CDR3 DNA reads as TGTGCCAGCAGAGACAGGGGCGGGAGTGAAAAACTGTTTTTT.